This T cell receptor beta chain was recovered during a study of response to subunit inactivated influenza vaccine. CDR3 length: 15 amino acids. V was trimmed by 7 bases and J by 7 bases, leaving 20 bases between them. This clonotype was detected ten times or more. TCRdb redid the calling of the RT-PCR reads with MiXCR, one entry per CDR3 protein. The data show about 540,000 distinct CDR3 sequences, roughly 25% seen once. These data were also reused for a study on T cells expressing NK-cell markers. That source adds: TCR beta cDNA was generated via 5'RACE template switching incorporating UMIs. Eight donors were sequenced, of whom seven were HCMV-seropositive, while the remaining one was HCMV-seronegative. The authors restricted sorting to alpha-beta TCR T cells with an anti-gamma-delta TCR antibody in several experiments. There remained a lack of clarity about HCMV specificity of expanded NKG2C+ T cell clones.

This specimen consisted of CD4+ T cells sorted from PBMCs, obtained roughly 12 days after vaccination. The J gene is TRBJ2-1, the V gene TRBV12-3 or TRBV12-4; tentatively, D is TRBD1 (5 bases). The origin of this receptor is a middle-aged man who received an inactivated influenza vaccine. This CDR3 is CASNSGSRWWNEQFF. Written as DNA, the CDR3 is TGTGCCAGCAACTCAGGGTCCCGATGGTGGAATGAGCAGTTCTTC.